The T cell receptor (beta chain) under discussion was sequenced for a study of metastatic and nonmetastatic thyroid tumors. Study information: Malignant and benign thyroid patients had repertoires compared in peripheral blood and tumor or nodule tissue.

Ahead of thyroid surgery, no patient had received treatment of any kind. This CDR3 comprises 14 residues. The V end lost 1 base, the J end lost 0 bases, and 5 bases lay between the germline ends. Germline V CDR1 and CDR2: SGHTA, FQGTGA. TCRdb re-clonotyped the PCR reads via MiXCR. Here the sample spans around 64,000 clones, under 5% being singletons. This clone has ten or more counts. The sample was blood. This sequence joins TRBV7-3 and TRBJ2-3; D gene uncertain. This clonotype was sampled from a female donor with papillary thyroid cancer or a benign thyroid nodule (not recorded which). Some clones in this sample may be carry-over from other donors' samples. CDR3 loop: CASSLRASTDTQYF. CDR3 nucleotide sequence: TGTGCCAGCAGCTTAAGGGCTAGCACAGATACGCAGTATTTT.